Listed here are 8 T cell receptor beta chains from one sample, sequenced in a study of shared clonotypes between healthy human individuals. Generated by immunoSEQ multiplex PCR, the TCRdb table keeps only in-frame clones and is missing some. The data hold roughly 1,000,000 clones, with around 78% observed a single time. What was sequenced was memory CD4+ T cells from PBMCs. Subset: CD45RA-negative fraction. The origin of the receptors is a man in his late teens or twenties in good health. Some clones in this sample may be carry-over from other donors' samples.

The rearrangement uses TRBV30 and TRBJ2-7; D is ambiguous. V was shortened by 2 bases and J by 4 bases, with 18 bases between the two germline ends. This CDR3 has 15 residues. Looked up from germline, CDR1 is GTSNPN and CDR2 is SVGIG (reference sequence). The chain's CDR3 is CAWSSPPLVRYEQYF. Here the CDR3 DNA reads TGTGCCTGGAGTTCTCCTCCTCTAGTCAGGTACGAGCAGTACTTC.

The chain has TRBV19 and TRBJ1-4; 9 nucleotides agree with TRBD1. Unmatched junction bases numbered 3, after V lost 5 bases and J lost 5 bases. CDR3 size: 14 residues. The germline gives CDR1 LNHDA, CDR2 SQIVND (reference sequence). The CDR3 bases are TGTGCCAGTAGTTCCGGGACAGGGAATGAAAAACTGTTTTTT. Translated: CASSSGTGNEKLFF.

This clone occurred a few times. The chain is built from TRBV28 and TRBJ2-3, with TRBD2 matching 12 bases. CDR3 length equals 18 residues. Germline V gene sequence: CDR1 MDHEN, CDR2 SYDVKM. The V segment lost 0 bases and the J segment 6 bases; nucleotides outside the gene matches: 10. The CDR3 loop reads CASSLWGTSGHTRDTQYF. Here the CDR3 DNA reads TGTGCCAGCAGTTTATGGGGGACTAGCGGGCACACCAGGGATACGCAGTATTTT. Variable domain in full (rest from reference TRBV28 and TRBJ2-3): DVKVTQSSRYLVKRTGEKVFLECVQDMDHENMFWYRQDPGLGLRLIYFSYDVKMKEKGDIPEGYSVSREKKERFSLILESASTNQTSMYLCASSLWGTSGHTRDTQYFGPGTRLTVL.

The V gene is TRBV11-2, the J gene TRBJ2-1; TRBD2 agrees at 8 bases. The CDR3 consists of 15 residues. Per the germline V gene, CDR1 is SGHAT and CDR2 is FQNNGV. With 1 base clipped from V and 3 bases from J, the junction kept 2 bases outside the gene matches. CDR3 nucleotide sequence: TGTGCCAGCAGCTTAGCGGGAGGGTACTACAATGAGCAGTTCTTC. It is translated as CASSLAGGYYNEQFF.

The rearrangement uses TRBV28 and TRBJ2-5, with 9 positions matching TRBD2. The CDR3 consists of 15 residues. Trimming at V came to 4 bases and at J to 5 bases, leaving 8 bases not matched to a gene. Germline CDR1 and CDR2: MDHEN and SYDVKM. CDR3 region: CASSSEGLAMETQYF. CDR3 nucleotide sequence: TGTGCCAGCAGTTCCGAGGGACTAGCAATGGAGACCCAGTACTTC.

The rearrangement uses TRBV5-6 and TRBJ1-5, with D perhaps TRBD1 (5 bases). CDR1 and CDR2 (germline): SGHDT, YYEEEE. The CDR3 consists of 14 residues. With 0 bases removed from V and 9 bases from J, the gap between germline ends came to 13 bases. The CDR3 loop is CASSLAAGRGPQHF. The DNA for the CDR3 is TGTGCCAGCAGCTTGGCCGCGGGGCGAGGGCCCCAGCATTTT.

The chain employs TRBV7-8 and TRBJ2-7; D is ambiguous. The CDR3 consists of 16 residues. Trimming pared 0 bases from V and 1 base from J, leaving 13 bases between. CDR1 and CDR2 from the germline V gene are SGHVS and FQNEAQ. CDR3 in DNA: TGTGCCAGCAGCTTAGCTGCTGGATACTATTCCTACGAGCAGTACTTC. Amino acid sequence: CASSLAAGYYSYEQYF.

About this clone itself: Other DNA sequences from this sample encode an identical CDR3 as well. The CDR3 loop reads CATSRLSGRLINEQFF. The CDR3 DNA is TGTGCCACCAGTAGATTGAGCGGGAGATTGATTAATGAGCAGTTCTTC. The chain uses TRBV15 and TRBJ2-1; the match to TRBD2 covers 8 bases. CDR3 length: 16 residues. V dropped 6 bases and J dropped 7; count of bases not matched to a gene: 14. Germline loops: CDR1 LNHNV, CDR2 YYDKDF (reference sequence).